Listed below are T cell receptor beta chains from one sample, sequenced in a study of human T cells and chemical hapten exposure. Each CDR3 protein gets one entry after TCRdb re-called the RACE reads with MiXCR. The table records about 380,000 distinct CDR3 sequences, roughly 4.8% of them present only once. Sequencing was performed on whole blood, taken in connection with sensitization to the hapten diphenylcyclopropenone (DPC). Source of these receptors: a woman aged 50 to 65 with alopecia areata. Some clones in this sample may be carry-over from other donors' samples. Both conserved end residues are part of each CDR3. D genes are given only for firm matches. Part of the rows lack a size; the others show once, few, many or a class for expanded clones.

j_gene | abundance | d_gene | v_gene | CDR3aa | CDR3nt
TRBJ2-3 | NA | TRBD1 | TRBV20-1 | CSAPRTGSPTDTQYF | TGCAGTGCCCCCAGGACAGGGTCCCCCACAGATACGCAGTATTTT
TRBJ1-1 | many | NA | TRBV29-1 | CSVEDRVMGRLPMNTEAFF | TGCAGCGTTGAAGATCGAGTAATGGGACGGCTGCCTATGAACACTGAAGCTTTCTTT
TRBJ1-2 | NA | TRBD1 | TRBV29-1 | CSVDPPGGANYGYTF | TGCAGCGTTGACCCCCCAGGGGGAGCTAACTATGGCTACACCTTC
TRBJ2-3 | few | TRBD1 | TRBV6-5 | CASSFSLPGQGLFEDTQYF | TGTGCCAGCAGTTTTTCCCTCCCGGGACAGGGGCTGTTCGAAGATACGCAGTATTTT
TRBJ1-5 | few | TRBD1 | TRBV5-1 | CASRVDRDSNQPQHF | TGCGCCAGCAGGGTCGACAGGGATAGCAATCAGCCCCAGCATTTT
TRBJ2-7 | many | NA | TRBV4-3 | CASSQDLASATYEQYF | TGCGCCAGCAGCCAAGATCTGGCTAGCGCAACCTACGAGCAGTACTTC
TRBJ1-2 | many | NA | TRBV27 | CASSGSGRSGYTF | TGTGCCAGCAGTGGATCAGGGAGGAGCGGCTACACCTTC
TRBJ2-3 | many | NA | TRBV3-1 | CASRERTPGITDTQYF | TGTGCCAGCAGGGAGAGGACACCGGGGATCACAGATACGCAGTATTTT
TRBJ2-6 | many | NA | TRBV6-1 | CASSEVSSGANVLTF | TGTGCCAGCAGTGAAGTGAGCTCTGGGGCCAACGTCCTGACTTTC
TRBJ1-4 | NA | NA | TRBV6-6 | CASSYRGSNEKLFF | TGTGCCAGCAGTTATAGGGGTTCTAATGAAAAACTGTTTTTT
TRBJ2-1 | many | TRBD1 | TRBV4-3 | CASSQGQGPDEQFF | TGCGCCAGCAGCCAAGGACAGGGTCCCGATGAGCAGTTCTTC
TRBJ2-7 | many | NA | TRBV12-5 | CASAPQGGHEQYF | TGTGCTAGTGCCCCCCAGGGGGGACACGAGCAGTACTTC
TRBJ2-3 | few | NA | TRBV3-1 | CASSQDGSRNTDTQYF | TGTGCCAGCAGCCAAGATGGTTCTCGAAACACAGATACGCAGTATTTT
TRBJ2-1 | few | NA | TRBV20-1 | CSARRQPPEFF | TGCAGTGCTAGAAGGCAGCCCCCAGAGTTCTTC
TRBJ2-7 | NA | NA | TRBV28 | CASSWRILPYEQYF | TGTGCCAGCAGTTGGAGGATCCTCCCCTACGAGCAGTACTTC
TRBJ2-1 | NA | NA | TRBV7-2 | CASSSPGTGWTREGPEQFF | TGTGCCAGCAGTTCACCCGGGACAGGGTGGACGCGGGAGGGACCCGAGCAGTTCTTC
TRBJ2-3 | many | TRBD2 | TRBV7-2 | CASSFLAGAIADTQYF | TGTGCCAGCAGCTTTCTGGCGGGAGCGATCGCAGATACGCAGTATTTT
TRBJ1-5 | many | NA | TRBV4-2 | CASSHDSGEPQPQHF | TGTGCCAGCAGCCATGATTCAGGGGAGCCTCAGCCCCAGCATTTT
TRBJ2-3 | many | NA | TRBV5-6 | CASSSKGDGTDTQYF | TGTGCCAGCAGCTCGAAAGGGGACGGCACAGATACGCAGTATTTT
TRBJ2-5 | many | NA | TRBV20-1 | CSAADTGVETQYF | TGCAGTGCCGCGGACACGGGGGTGGAGACCCAGTACTTC
TRBJ2-3 | NA | TRBD2 | TRBV12-3/TRBV12-4 | CASSLSPLAGRADTQYF | TGTGCCAGCAGCCTCAGCCCCCTAGCGGGGAGGGCAGATACGCAGTATTTT
TRBJ2-7 | NA | TRBD2 | TRBV4-1 | CASSQLTSGGYEQYF | TGCGCCAGCAGCCAACTCACTAGCGGGGGGTACGAGCAGTACTTC
TRBJ2-5 | many | NA | TRBV9 | CASSVTSRTETQYF | TGTGCCAGCAGCGTGACATCGAGGACGGAGACCCAGTACTTC
TRBJ2-7 | NA | TRBD1 | TRBV4-1 | CASSHPAGQGTEQYF | TGCGCCAGCAGCCACCCAGCGGGACAGGGGACCGAGCAGTACTTC
TRBJ2-7 | NA | NA | TRBV28 | CASIGSSYEQYF | TGTGCCAGCATCGGAAGCTCCTACGAGCAGTACTTC
TRBJ2-1 | few | NA | TRBV7-2 | CASSGRGSYNEQFF | TGTGCCAGCAGCGGCAGGGGCTCCTACAATGAGCAGTTCTTC
TRBJ2-3 | few | TRBD2 | TRBV6-5 | CASSYSSRGGVDTQYF | TGTGCCAGCAGTTACTCGTCGCGGGGGGGCGTAGATACGCAGTATTTT
TRBJ2-3 | many | NA | TRBV29-1 | CSVDGAGDTQYF | TGCAGCGTTGACGGGGCAGGTGATACGCAGTATTTT
TRBJ2-7 | many | NA | TRBV28 | CASSPGPFSYEQYF | TGTGCCAGCAGTCCCGGACCGTTCTCCTACGAGCAGTACTTC
TRBJ2-1 | few | NA | TRBV6-2/TRBV6-3 | CASTLGGPYNEQFF | TGTGCCAGCACCTTAGGAGGACCCTACAATGAGCAGTTCTTC
TRBJ1-5 | few | NA | TRBV2 | CASSAGPGNQPQHF | TGTGCCAGCAGCGCGGGACCGGGCAATCAGCCCCAGCATTTT
TRBJ2-2 | NA | NA | TRBV6-1 | CASSYINTGELFF | TGTGCCAGCAGCTACATAAACACCGGGGAGCTGTTTTTT
TRBJ2-5 | many | TRBD2 | TRBV6-1 | CASSESASGSETQYF | TGTGCCAGCAGTGAATCGGCTAGCGGGAGTGAGACCCAGTACTTC
TRBJ1-5 | many | NA | TRBV6-6 | CASRQGYNQPQHF | TGTGCCAGCAGGCAGGGCTACAATCAGCCCCAGCATTTT
TRBJ1-5 | NA | NA | TRBV6-2/TRBV6-3 | CASKATESDQPQHF | TGTGCCAGCAAAGCAACAGAATCTGACCAGCCCCAGCATTTT
TRBJ2-1 | many | TRBD1 | TRBV6-2/TRBV6-3 | CASSRTGGADEQFF | TGTGCCAGCAGTAGGACAGGGGGTGCAGATGAGCAGTTCTTC
TRBJ1-1 | NA | NA | TRBV29-1 | CSVANTEAFF | TGCAGCGTGGCGAACACTGAAGCTTTCTTT
TRBJ1-4 | few | NA | TRBV11-2 | CASSLDGGATNEKLFF | TGTGCCAGCAGCTTAGATGGAGGGGCAACTAATGAAAAACTGTTTTTT
TRBJ2-3 | few | TRBD2 | TRBV18 | CASSHSGGPDTQYF | TGTGCCAGCTCCCATAGCGGGGGCCCAGATACGCAGTATTTT
TRBJ2-7 | NA | NA | TRBV27 | CASWGGTESYEQYF | TGTGCCTCATGGGGAGGGACAGAGTCCTACGAGCAGTACTTC
TRBJ1-2 | many | TRBD1 | TRBV28 | CASSLGGQVYGYTF | TGTGCCAGCAGTTTAGGGGGACAGGTCTATGGCTACACCTTC
TRBJ2-7 | many | NA | TRBV28 | CASSLLIGDEQYF | TGTGCCAGCAGTTTACTGATCGGTGACGAGCAGTACTTC